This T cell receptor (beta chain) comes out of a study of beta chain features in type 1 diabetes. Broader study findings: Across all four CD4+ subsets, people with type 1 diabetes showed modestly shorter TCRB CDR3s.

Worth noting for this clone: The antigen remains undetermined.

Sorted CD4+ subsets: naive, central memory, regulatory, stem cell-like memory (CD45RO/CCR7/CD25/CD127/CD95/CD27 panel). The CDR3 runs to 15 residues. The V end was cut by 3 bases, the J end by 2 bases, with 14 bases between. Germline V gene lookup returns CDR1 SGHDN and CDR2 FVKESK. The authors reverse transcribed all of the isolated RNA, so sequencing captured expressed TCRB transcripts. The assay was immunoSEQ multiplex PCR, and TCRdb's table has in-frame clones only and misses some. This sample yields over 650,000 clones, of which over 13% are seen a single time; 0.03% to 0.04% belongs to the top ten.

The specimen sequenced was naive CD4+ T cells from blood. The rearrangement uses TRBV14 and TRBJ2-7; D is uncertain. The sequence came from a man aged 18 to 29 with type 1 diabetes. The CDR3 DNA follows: TGTGCCAGCAGCCACGTCGCCACGAACACCTACGAGCAGTACTTC. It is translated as CASSHVATNTYEQYF.